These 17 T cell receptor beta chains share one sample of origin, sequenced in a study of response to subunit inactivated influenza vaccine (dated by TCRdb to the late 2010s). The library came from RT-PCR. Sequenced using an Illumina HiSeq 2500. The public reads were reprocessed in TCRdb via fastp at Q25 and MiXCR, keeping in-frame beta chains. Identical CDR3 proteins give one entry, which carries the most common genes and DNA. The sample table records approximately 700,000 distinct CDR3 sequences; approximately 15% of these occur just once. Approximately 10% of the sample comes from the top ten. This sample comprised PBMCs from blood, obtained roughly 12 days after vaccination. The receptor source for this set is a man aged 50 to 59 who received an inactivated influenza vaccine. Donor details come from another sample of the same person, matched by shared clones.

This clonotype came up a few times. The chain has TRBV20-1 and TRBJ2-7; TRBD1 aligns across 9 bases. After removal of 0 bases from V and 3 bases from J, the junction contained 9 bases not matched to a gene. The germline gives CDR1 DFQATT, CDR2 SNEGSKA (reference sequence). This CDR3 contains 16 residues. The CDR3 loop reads CSARDTAGQGSYEQYF. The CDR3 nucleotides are TGCAGTGCTAGAGATACCGCCGGACAGGGGAGCTACGAGCAGTACTTC.

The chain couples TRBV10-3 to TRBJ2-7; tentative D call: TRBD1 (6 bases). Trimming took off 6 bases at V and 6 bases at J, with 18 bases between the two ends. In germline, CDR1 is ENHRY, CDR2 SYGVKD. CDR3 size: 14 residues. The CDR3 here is CAIRLGASGPEQYF. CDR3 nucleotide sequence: TGTGCCATCAGGCTGGGGGCCTCCGGTCCCGAGCAGTACTTC.

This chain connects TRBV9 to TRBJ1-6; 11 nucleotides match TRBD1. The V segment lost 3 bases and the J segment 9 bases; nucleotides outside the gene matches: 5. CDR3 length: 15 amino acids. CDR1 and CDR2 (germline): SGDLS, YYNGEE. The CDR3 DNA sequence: TGTGCCAGCAGCGCGCTCGGGACAGGGGGTTCACCCCTCCACTTT. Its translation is CASSALGTGGSPLHF.

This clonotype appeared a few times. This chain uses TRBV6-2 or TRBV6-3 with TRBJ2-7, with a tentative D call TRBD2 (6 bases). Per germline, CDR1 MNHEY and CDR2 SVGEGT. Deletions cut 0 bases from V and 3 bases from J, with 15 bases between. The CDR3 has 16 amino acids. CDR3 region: CASSYSPPGTLYEQYF. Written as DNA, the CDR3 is TGTGCCAGCAGTTACTCGCCCCCCGGGACTCTCTACGAGCAGTACTTC.

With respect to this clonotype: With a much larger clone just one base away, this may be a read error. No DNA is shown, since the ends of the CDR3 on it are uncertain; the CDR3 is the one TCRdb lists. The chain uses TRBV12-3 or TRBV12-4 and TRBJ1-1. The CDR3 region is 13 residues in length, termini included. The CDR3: CASSLVMGTEALF.

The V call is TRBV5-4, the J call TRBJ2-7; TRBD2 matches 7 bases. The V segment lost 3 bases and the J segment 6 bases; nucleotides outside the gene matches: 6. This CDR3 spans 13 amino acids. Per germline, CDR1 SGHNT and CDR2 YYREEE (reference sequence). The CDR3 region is CASSSMTSSEQYF. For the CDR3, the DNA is TGTGCCAGCAGCTCAATGACTAGCTCCGAGCAGTACTTC.

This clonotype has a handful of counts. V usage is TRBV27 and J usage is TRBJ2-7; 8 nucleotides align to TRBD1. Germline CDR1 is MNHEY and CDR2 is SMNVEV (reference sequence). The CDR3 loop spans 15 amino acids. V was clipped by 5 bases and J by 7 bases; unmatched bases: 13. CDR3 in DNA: TGTGCCAGCAGTGGGCAGGACAGGGTGATAGGGGAGCAGTACTTC. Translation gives CASSGQDRVIGEQYF.

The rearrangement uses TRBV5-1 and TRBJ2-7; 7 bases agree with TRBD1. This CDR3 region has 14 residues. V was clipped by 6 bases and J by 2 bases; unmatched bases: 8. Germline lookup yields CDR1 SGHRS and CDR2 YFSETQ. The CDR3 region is CASKRTGETYEQYF. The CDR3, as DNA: TGCGCCAGCAAGAGGACAGGTGAGACCTACGAGCAGTACTTC.

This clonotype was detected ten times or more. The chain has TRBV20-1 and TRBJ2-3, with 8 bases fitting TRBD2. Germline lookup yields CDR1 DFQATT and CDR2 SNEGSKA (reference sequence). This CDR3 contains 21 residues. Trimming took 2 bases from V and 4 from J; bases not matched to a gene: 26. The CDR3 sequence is CSARTILPEAGLAGNPDTQYF. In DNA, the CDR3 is TGCAGTGCTAGAACTATTCTCCCCGAGGCAGGGTTAGCGGGAAACCCAGATACGCAGTATTTT.

The CDR3 protein is CASSPPEGPVYNEQFF. The CDR3 DNA follows: TGTGCCAGCAGCCCCCCCGAGGGGCCTGTTTACAATGAGCAGTTCTTC. The gene calls are TRBV3-1 and TRBJ2-1; either TRBD1 or TRBD2 may fit D (5 bases each). Trimming cost V 4 bases and J 4 bases, with 17 bases left between them. There are 16 residues in the CDR3. Germline-derived CDR1 and CDR2 are LGHDT and YNNKEL (reference sequence).

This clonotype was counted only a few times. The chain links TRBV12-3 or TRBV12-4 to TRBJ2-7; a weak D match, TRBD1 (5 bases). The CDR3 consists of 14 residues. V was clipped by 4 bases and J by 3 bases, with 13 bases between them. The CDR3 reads CASSSGSIFYEQYF. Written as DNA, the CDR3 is TGTGCCAGCAGTTCAGGGTCAATCTTCTACGAGCAGTACTTC.

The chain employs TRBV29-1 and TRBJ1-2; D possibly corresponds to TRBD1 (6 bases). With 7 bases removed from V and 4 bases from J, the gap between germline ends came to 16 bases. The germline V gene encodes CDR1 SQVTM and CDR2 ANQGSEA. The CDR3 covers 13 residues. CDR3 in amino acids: CSAETGASYGYTF. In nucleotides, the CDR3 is TGCAGCGCCGAGACGGGGGCTTCCTATGGCTACACCTTC.

The CDR3 DNA follows: TGTGCCAGCAGCTTAGTGGAACGGGAGAACCCCTTCTTC. This codes for CASSLVERENPFF. The rearrangement uses TRBV7-8 and TRBJ2-1; a possible D gene is TRBD2 (6 bases). CDR3 length: 13 residues. From germline, CDR1 is SGHVS and CDR2 FQNEAQ. V lost 1 base and J 16 bases, leaving 17 bases between the germline ends.

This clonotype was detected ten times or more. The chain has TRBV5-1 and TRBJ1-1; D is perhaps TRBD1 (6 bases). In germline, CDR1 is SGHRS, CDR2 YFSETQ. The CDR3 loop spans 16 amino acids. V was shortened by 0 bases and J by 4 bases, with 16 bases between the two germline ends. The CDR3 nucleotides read TGCGCCAGCAGCTTGGCCCAGGGGCGCGGGACCACTGAAGCTTTCTTT. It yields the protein CASSLAQGRGTTEAFF.

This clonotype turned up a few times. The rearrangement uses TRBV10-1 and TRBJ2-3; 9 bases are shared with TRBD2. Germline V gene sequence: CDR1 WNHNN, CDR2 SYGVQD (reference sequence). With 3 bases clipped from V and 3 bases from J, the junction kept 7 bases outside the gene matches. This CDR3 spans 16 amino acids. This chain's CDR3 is CASSDIGGGATDTQYF. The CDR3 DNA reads TGCGCCAGCAGTGATATTGGCGGGGGGGCAACAGATACGCAGTATTTT.

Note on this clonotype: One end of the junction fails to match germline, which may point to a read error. In DNA, the CDR3 is TGCGCCAGCAGCCTGAGGATAGCTTTAAGTCTAGCGGGGGGGCCTCGACTCTTC. Protein sequence: CASSLRIALSLAGGPRLF. The V and J genes are TRBV4-1 and TRBJ2-1; 12 bases agree with TRBD2. Germline V gives CDR1 MGHRA, CDR2 YSYEKL. The CDR3 has 18 residues.

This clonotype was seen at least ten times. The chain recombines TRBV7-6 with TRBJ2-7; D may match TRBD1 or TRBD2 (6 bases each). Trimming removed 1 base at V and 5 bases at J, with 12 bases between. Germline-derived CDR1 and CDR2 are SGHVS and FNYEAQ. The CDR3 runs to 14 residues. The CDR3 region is CASSLEQGGDEQYF. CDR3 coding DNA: TGTGCCAGCAGCTTAGAACAGGGAGGCGACGAGCAGTACTTC. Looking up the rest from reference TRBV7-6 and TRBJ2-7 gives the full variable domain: GAGVSQSPRYKVTKRGQDVALRCDPISGHVSLYWYRQALGQGPEFLTYFNYEAQQDKSGLPNDRFSAERPEGSISTLTIQRTEQRDSAMYRCASSLEQGGDEQYFGPGTRLTVT.